The rows below give T cell receptor beta chains drawn from one sample of a study of chronic HIV infection and antiretroviral therapy. TCRdb itself ran the 5' RACE reads through MiXCR, one entry per CDR3 protein. Among roughly 39,000 distinct CDR3 sequences listed, 8.2% were seen once. The sample consisted of peripheral blood. These receptors originate from an adult who had HIV and had not received antiretroviral therapy, or was an uninfected healthy control (not recorded which). CDR3s leave out the opening cysteine and the closing phenylalanine or tryptophan. Each record gives: CDR3 protein, V gene, CDR3 length.

CDR3: ASSAAGTGHTEAF
V: TRBV27
length: 13

CDR3: ASSPPTAYNEQF
V: TRBV28
length: 12

CDR3: SVESYQGRYNEQF
V: TRBV29-1
length: 13

CDR3: ASKSFGTYEQY
V: TRBV27
length: 11

CDR3: SGRGQLNTETF
V: TRBV29-1
length: 11

CDR3: ASSTFSDTQY
V: TRBV9
length: 10

CDR3: SARGALNYNSPLH
V: TRBV20-1
length: 13

CDR3: SAIVGSSTDTQY
V: TRBV20-1
length: 12

CDR3: ASSEGTRVSDTQY
V: TRBV2
length: 13

CDR3: SGYQIETEAF
V: TRBV29-1
length: 10

CDR3: ATGGPVTQY
V: TRBV24-1
length: 9

CDR3: ASSLGQQGDGQF
V: TRBV7-9
length: 12

CDR3: ASSSTDRREQF
V: TRBV19
length: 11

CDR3: SASSATNEKLF
V: TRBV20-1
length: 11

CDR3: ASSETVDSNQPQH
V: TRBV5-1
length: 13

CDR3: SVEGRGSPVGEQY
V: TRBV29-1
length: 13